This TCR beta chain is drawn from a study of blood T cell repertoires in COVID-19. Donors in Cohort 3 counted as recovered after two negative PCRs, clearance, or symptom resolution. Libraries were prepared by immunoSEQ multiplex PCR; TCRdb keeps only in-frame clonotypes and omits some of them. This table has approximately 280,000 clones, 86% appearing once. The germline V gene encodes CDR1 MDHEN and CDR2 SYDVKM. The length of the CDR3 is 14 residues. V lost 5 bases, J lost 6 bases, and 6 bases stayed unmatched. Sequenced input: PBMCs or T cells enriched from blood (not recorded which). The chain combines TRBV28 with TRBJ1-4, with 7 bases lining up with TRBD1. This receptor was taken from a woman aged 18-30 years who had recovered from COVID-19. This CDR3 reads CASSIQGEDEKLFF. In DNA form, the CDR3 reads TGTGCCAGCAGTATCCAGGGGGAGGATGAAAAACTGTTTTTT.